Below, one TCR beta chain is given with its context. Its specificity is unknown. Patients got ipilimumab 1 mg/kg beginning 14 to 28 days post-transplant. Patients received nivolumab 3 mg/kg at weeks 1, 4, 7, 10, then fortnightly to week 26. This sample stems from a study of ipilimumab plus nivolumab after autologous stem cell transplantation. Study in general: Patients received a median of roughly five ipilimumab and 8 or 9 nivolumab doses.

Here immunoSEQ multiplex PCR was the method, and the copy in TCRdb shows in-frame clones only, minus some. The data contain 15,000 or so clones, around four fifths of them singletons. Study conclusions and caveats: TCR repertoire, Treg phenotype and gut microbiota reportedly support more study of this approach.

The clonotype was recovered from a male donor with diffuse large B-cell lymphoma. Specimen: PBMCs, collected in a trial of ipilimumab plus nivolumab as post-transplant consolidation.

As DNA, the CDR3 is TGTGCCAGCAGCCCACAGACGGGGGAGAATCAGCCCCAGCATTTT. Its translation: CASSPQTGENQPQHF. J is TRBJ1-5 and V is TRBV7-2; perhaps TRBD1 as D (5 bases). V was pared by 5 bases and J by 4 bases, with 15 bases between. Germline V gives CDR1 SGHTA, CDR2 FQGNSA. This CDR3 contains 15 residues.